One sample yielded the 28 T cell receptor beta chains listed below, sequenced in a study of blood T cell repertoires in COVID-19. Data came from immunoSEQ multiplex PCR; TCRdb stores just in-frame clones and leaves some out. The table includes 250,000 to 350,000 clones, 90% detected once. Sequencing was done on a sample of PBMCs or T cells enriched from blood (not recorded which). The source is a woman aged 25 to 45 who had recovered from COVID-19.

The chain carries TRBV7-2 and TRBJ2-7; TRBD2 is a possible D gene (5 bases). The CDR3 runs 17 residues. In germline, CDR1 is SGHTA, CDR2 FQGNSA. The ends were cut back, 0 bases at V and 1 base at J, with 16 bases in the middle. CDR3 in amino acids: CASSLAVGVAGSYEQYF. The DNA for the CDR3 is TGTGCCAGCAGCTTAGCTGTCGGGGTAGCTGGATCCTACGAGCAGTACTTC.

The rearrangement joins TRBV24-1 to TRBJ2-2; D call uncertain. Per the germline V gene, CDR1 is KGHDR and CDR2 is SFDVKD. Trimming stripped 9 bases from V and 1 base from J, with 8 bases between. The CDR3 has 13 residues. The CDR3 spells CATETWNTGELFF. The DNA for the CDR3 is TGTGCCACCGAGACTTGGAACACCGGGGAGCTGTTTTTT.

The chain links TRBV11-2 to TRBJ2-7, with 7 bases that match TRBD1. The length of the CDR3 is 14 residues. The germline gives CDR1 SGHAT, CDR2 FQNNGV. Unmatched junction bases numbered 2, after V lost 0 bases and J lost 3 bases. CDR3 in DNA: TGTGCCAGCAGCTTAGACAGGGGGTACTACGAGCAGTACTTC. It encodes CASSLDRGYYEQYF. Using reference TRBV11-2 and TRBJ2-7 for the parts outside the CDR3, the full variable domain is EAGVAQSPRYKIIEKRQSVAFWCNPISGHATLYWYQQILGQGPKLLIQFQNNGVVDDSQLPKDRFSAERLKGVDSTLKIQPAKLEDSAVYLCASSLDRGYYEQYFGPGTRLTVT.

The chain has TRBV7-2 and TRBJ1-5; the match to TRBD1 covers 10 bases. The germline V gene has CDR1 SGHTA and CDR2 FQGNSA. The CDR3 is 16 residues long. V shed 3 bases, J shed 11 bases, and the junction held 13 bases outside the gene matches. The CDR3 region has the DNA TGTGCCAGCAGCTTCATCGGGACAGGGGCACCTTCGGCCCAGCATTTT. Its translation is CASSFIGTGAPSAQHF.

The J gene is TRBJ2-2, the V gene TRBV7-3; TRBD2 matches 13 bases. This CDR3 is 18 amino acids long. Germline CDR1 reads SGHTA; CDR2 reads FQGTGA. V shed 5 bases, J shed 4 bases, and the junction held 10 bases outside the gene matches. This CDR3 reads CASSPGGLAGDGTGELFF. The CDR3 coding sequence is TGTGCCAGCAGCCCAGGCGGACTAGCGGGAGATGGCACCGGGGAGCTGTTTTTT.

This clone was recorded once. The chain uses TRBV28 and TRBJ2-7; D perhaps matches TRBD2 (6 bases). The ends were cut back, 8 bases at V and 6 bases at J, with 20 bases in the middle. Germline loops: CDR1 MDHEN, CDR2 SYDVKM. The CDR3 has 14 residues. The CDR3 bases are TGTGCCAGCTCCCCCTTGGGCGGGATCCTCGAGCAGTACTTC. As protein: CASSPLGGILEQYF.

The chain joins TRBV6-2 or TRBV6-3 to TRBJ2-1; TRBD2 matches at 12 bases. This CDR3 region has 21 residues. Germline V lookup: CDR1 MNHEY, CDR2 SVGEGT. J lost 5 bases, V lost 0 bases, and 17 bases had no gene match. The CDR3 region is CASSYSPSTSGSSWINNEQFF. CDR3 nucleotides: TGTGCCAGCAGTTACTCCCCGTCGACTAGCGGGAGCTCTTGGATTAACAATGAGCAGTTCTTC.

The V and J genes are TRBV28 and TRBJ2-1, with 9 bases matching TRBD2. This CDR3 contains 18 residues. The V segment lost 2 bases and the J segment 0 bases; nucleotides outside the gene matches: 8. CDR1 and CDR2 (germline): MDHEN, SYDVKM. The CDR3 loop is CASSLSGTSPFSYNEQFF. CDR3 sequence (DNA): TGTGCCAGCAGTTTAAGTGGGACTAGCCCCTTCTCCTACAATGAGCAGTTCTTC.

The rearrangement uses TRBV5-1 and TRBJ2-1, with 8 nucleotides matching TRBD2. V shed 0 bases, J shed 1 base, and the junction held 9 bases outside the gene matches. Germline V lookup: CDR1 SGHRS, CDR2 YFSETQ. This CDR3 has 18 amino acids. The CDR3: CASSLAREAGVSYNEQFF. CDR3 bases: TGCGCCAGCAGCTTGGCCCGGGAAGCGGGAGTTTCCTACAATGAGCAGTTCTTC.

The chain carries TRBV7-2 and TRBJ1-1; D may be TRBD1 (6 bases). This CDR3 has 14 residues. The germline V gene encodes CDR1 SGHTA and CDR2 FQGNSA. Deletions cut 6 bases from V and 0 bases from J, with 11 bases between. Here the CDR3 DNA reads TGTGCCAGCAGTAGAGACAGGATGAACACTGAAGCTTTCTTT. It specifies CASSRDRMNTEAFF. The full variable domain, with the rest looked up from reference TRBV7-2 and TRBJ1-1, is GAGVSQSPSNKVTEKGKDVELRCDPISGHTALYWYRQSLGQGLEFLIYFQGNSAPDKSGLPSDRFSAERTGGSVSTLTIQRTQQEDSAVYLCASSRDRMNTEAFFGQGTRLTVV.

The chain employs TRBV3-1 (or the pseudogene TRBV3-2) and TRBJ2-1, with D possibly TRBD2 on 5 matching bases. Per the germline V gene, CDR1 is LGHDT and CDR2 is YNNKEL (reference sequence). Trimming removed 2 bases from V and 2 bases from J, with 10 bases in between. CDR3 length: 15 residues. CDR3 amino acids: CASSQHYGTYNEQFF. The CDR3 nucleotides read TGTGCCAGCAGCCAACACTACGGGACCTACAATGAGCAGTTCTTC.

The genes are TRBV27 and TRBJ1-2; 9 bases are a match to TRBD1. This CDR3 region has 15 residues. Germline CDR1 and CDR2: MNHEY and SMNVEV (reference sequence). V shed 6 bases, J shed 2 bases, and the junction held 7 bases outside the gene matches. The chain's CDR3 is CASRHMTGGNYGYTF. The CDR3, as DNA: TGTGCCAGCAGACATATGACAGGGGGGAACTATGGCTACACCTTC.

The chain links TRBV28 to TRBJ2-4; D possibly corresponds to TRBD1 (6 bases). V was pared by 2 bases and J by 0 bases, with 11 bases between. Per germline, CDR1 MDHEN and CDR2 SYDVKM. This CDR3 has 16 residues. The CDR3 protein is CASSLGTQIAKNIQYF. In DNA form, the CDR3 reads TGTGCCAGCAGTTTAGGGACACAGATAGCCAAAAACATTCAGTACTTC. Full variable domain (remainder filled in from reference TRBV28 and TRBJ2-4): DVKVTQSSRYLVKRTGEKVFLECVQDMDHENMFWYRQDPGLGLRLIYFSYDVKMKEKGDIPEGYSVSREKKERFSLILESASTNQTSMYLCASSLGTQIAKNIQYFGAGTRLSVL.

The genes are TRBV4-3 and TRBJ2-1, with no clear D. The CDR3 is made up of 15 amino acids. CDR1 and CDR2 (germline): LGHNA, YSLEER. V lost 1 base and J lost 5, with 12 bases in between. The CDR3 spells CASSQGDYLNNEQFF. DNA of the CDR3: TGCGCCAGCAGCCAAGGCGATTACTTAAACAATGAGCAGTTCTTC.

The genes are TRBV20-1 and TRBJ1-5, with 12 bases aligning to TRBD1. The CDR3 contains 15 residues. V lost 3 bases and J lost 6; bases outside the gene matches: 6. The V gene's germline CDR1 is DFQATT and CDR2 SNEGSKA (reference sequence). The CDR3 DNA follows: TGCAGTGCTAGTTCTGGGACAGGGGGCGGTCAGCCCCAGCATTTT. As protein: CSASSGTGGGQPQHF.

V and J are TRBV19 and TRBJ1-5; 8 bases are a match to TRBD1. The CDR3 runs to 14 residues. Germline CDR1 LNHDA, CDR2 SQIVND (reference sequence). V lost 4 bases to trimming and J lost 6 bases; unmatched junction nucleotides: 5. The CDR3 DNA follows: TGTGCCAGTAGTAGGACAGGGTTTGGTCAGCCCCAGCATTTT. This gives the protein CASSRTGFGQPQHF. The complete variable domain, with remaining parts taken from reference TRBV19 and TRBJ1-5, reads DGGITQSPKYLFRKEGQNVTLSCEQNLNHDAMYWYRQDPGQGLRLIYYSQIVNDFQKGDIAEGYSVSREKKESFPLTVTSAQKNPTAFYLCASSRTGFGQPQHFGDGTRLSIL.

The chain carries TRBV5-6 and TRBJ1-4; 12 positions agree with TRBD1. Per the germline V gene, CDR1 is SGHDT and CDR2 is YYEEEE. Trimming at V came to 4 bases and at J to 6 bases, leaving 7 bases not matched to a gene. The CDR3 contains 16 residues. The chain's CDR3 is CASSPGTGGEYEKLFF. For the CDR3, the DNA is TGTGCCAGCAGCCCTGGGACAGGGGGCGAATATGAAAAACTGTTTTTT.

The V call is TRBV5-1, the J call TRBJ1-2; D possibly corresponds to TRBD1 (5 bases). Germline CDR1 is SGHRS and CDR2 is YFSETQ. V gave up 4 bases and J gave up 0 bases, with 10 bases separating them. The CDR3 extends over 14 amino acids. This CDR3 reads CASSQGIPNYGYTF. CDR3 in DNA: TGCGCCAGCAGCCAGGGAATCCCTAACTATGGCTACACCTTC.

The chain links TRBV5-1 to TRBJ2-7, with D perhaps TRBD1 (6 bases). Germline values: CDR1 SGHRS, CDR2 YFSETQ. CDR3 length: 14 residues. V dropped 5 bases and J dropped 1 base, with 13 bases sitting between them. CDR3 bases: TGCGCCAGCAGTTCAGACAGGACGTCCTACGAGCAGTACTTC. It codes for CASSSDRTSYEQYF.

This chain connects TRBV7-9 to TRBJ2-3; 10 nucleotides match TRBD2. Germline-derived CDR1 and CDR2 are SEHNR and FQNEAQ (reference sequence). Trimming removed 8 bases from V and 3 bases from J; junction bases left unmatched: 8. This CDR3 spans 15 amino acids. CDR3 in amino acids: CASGGLAGATDTQYF. The CDR3 DNA sequence: TGTGCCAGCGGGGGGCTAGCGGGAGCGACAGATACGCAGTATTTT.

As regards this clone: The same CDR3 arises from other DNA sequences in this sample as well. The rearrangement joins TRBV3-1 (or the pseudogene TRBV3-2) to TRBJ1-5; 10 positions match TRBD1. V gave up 3 bases and J gave up 2 bases; unmatched junction bases: 1. Per the germline V gene, CDR1 is LGHDT and CDR2 is YNNKEL (reference sequence). This CDR3 is 15 amino acids long. DNA for the CDR3: TGTGCCAGCAGCCAGGGGACAGGGGGCAATCAGCCCCAGCATTTT. It translates to CASSQGTGGNQPQHF.

The V and J genes are TRBV19 and TRBJ1-3; TRBD1 might be the D (6 bases). Trimming stripped 3 bases from V and 1 base from J, with 10 bases between. CDR1 LNHDA and CDR2 SQIVND come from the germline V gene (reference sequence). CDR3 length: 15 amino acids. The CDR3 loop is CASSIVGASGNTIYF. The CDR3 DNA reads TGTGCCAGTAGTATTGTGGGGGCGTCTGGAAACACCATATATTTT.

CDR3 region: CASSSHTSHYEQYF. CDR3 nucleotide sequence: TGTGCCAGCAGCTCCCACACATCTCACTACGAGCAGTACTTC. The genes are TRBV7-2 and TRBJ2-7; no definite D call. The CDR3 consists of 14 residues. V was shortened by 4 bases and J by 3 bases, with 13 bases between the two germline ends. Germline V lookup: CDR1 SGHTA, CDR2 FQGNSA.

The chain recombines TRBV3-1 (or the pseudogene TRBV3-2) with TRBJ2-1; the D gene is possibly TRBD2 (5 bases). CDR3 length equals 13 residues. Germline V lookup: CDR1 LGHDT, CDR2 YNNKEL (reference sequence). V lost 4 bases and J lost 8, with 12 bases in between. CDR3 in DNA: TGTGCCAGCAGCCCCCACGAGAGGGATGAGCAGTTCTTC. Its translation is CASSPHERDEQFF.

This rearrangement joins TRBV7-9 to TRBJ1-2; no clear D. Germline V gives CDR1 SEHNR, CDR2 FQNEAQ (reference sequence). The CDR3 spans 15 residues. The V gene lost 1 base and the J gene lost 7 bases, with 16 bases spanning the gap. CDR3 protein: CASSLDVIGESGYTF. CDR3 DNA: TGTGCCAGCAGCTTAGATGTTATCGGGGAGTCTGGCTACACCTTC.

The chain recombines TRBV11-2 with TRBJ1-4; 8 nucleotides agree with TRBD1. CDR3 length equals 14 residues. J lost 7 bases, V lost 3 bases, and 4 bases had no gene match. CDR1 is SGHAT and CDR2 is FQNNGV in the germline V gene. In DNA form, the CDR3 reads TGTGCCAGCAGCTTTTCCGGACAGGGTGAAAAACTGTTTTTT. Translated: CASSFSGQGEKLFF.

The chain has TRBV28 and TRBJ2-1; possibly TRBD1 for D (6 bases). The CDR3 consists of 12 residues. Germline values: CDR1 MDHEN, CDR2 SYDVKM. V was pared by 7 bases and J by 9 bases, with 13 bases between. CDR3 sequence: CASKSGDGEQFF. Here the CDR3 DNA reads TGTGCCAGCAAATCAGGGGACGGTGAGCAGTTCTTC.

The chain couples TRBV13 to TRBJ2-6; weak D call: TRBD1 (5 bases). This CDR3 spans 15 amino acids. The V and J ends lost 2 bases and 0 bases respectively, with 5 bases between them. Germline V lookup: CDR1 PRHDT, CDR2 FYEKMQ (reference sequence). DNA for the CDR3: TGTGCCAGCAGCTTAACAGGCTCTGGGGCCAACGTCCTGACTTTC. This translates into CASSLTGSGANVLTF. The whole variable domain, remainder taken from reference TRBV13 and TRBJ2-6, is AAGVIQSPRHLIKEKRETATLKCYPIPRHDTVYWYQQGPGQDPQFLISFYEKMQSDKGSIPDRFSAQQFSDYHSELNMSSLELGDSALYFCASSLTGSGANVLTFGAGSRLTVL.